The count of the clone carrying this T cell receptor beta chain is one. What it binds is not known. A second PCR, run for about 6 to 11 cycles, used a sample-barcoded 5' primer plus a J-beta primer mix. The template-switch adaptor was a 5' adaptor with 12 random nucleotides. It tagged each cDNA molecule. A single record per CDR3 protein comes from TCRdb applying MiXCR to the 5' RACE reads. The sample lists approximately 800,000 distinct CDR3 sequences; about 46% were seen once. The sample comes from a study of blood T cells in healthy people across ages. V was pared by 4 bases and J by 8 bases, with 10 bases of the junction left unmatched. The germline V gene has CDR1 MNHEY and CDR2 SVGAGI. The CDR3 totals 15 residues. Per sample, at least 5.5 micrograms of total RNA were extracted. Points from the study as a whole: PBMCs were not sorted, which prevented a conclusive comparison of naive versus antigen-experienced cells.

The source material was blood. This TCR came from a man older than 75 in good health. This chain uses TRBV6-5 with TRBJ1-2; 10 bases line up with TRBD1. CDR3 in DNA: TGTGCCAGCAGTTTTTCGGGACAGGGGTGGGAAGGCTACACCTTC. This sequence encodes CASSFSGQGWEGYTF.